A selection of T cell receptor beta chains follows, all from one sample in a study of blood T cell repertoires in COVID-19. Here immunoSEQ multiplex PCR was the method, and the copy in TCRdb shows in-frame clones only, minus some. The sample contains under 250,000 clones, around 83% of which appear only once. Source material: peripheral blood. The receptors were gathered from a man aged 50-60 years with active or convalescent COVID-19. CDR3s include the opening cysteine and the closing phenylalanine or tryptophan. Each record gives: D gene, clone size, V gene, J gene, CDR3 protein, CDR3 DNA. A D gene is named only where the DNA matches it firmly. Rows give clone size only sometimes, using once, few, many, or a class for an expanded clone.

>TRBD2|NA|TRBV7-2|TRBJ2-1
CASSSDLAGYYNEQFF
TGTGCCAGCAGCTCCGACTTAGCGGGATACTACAATGAGCAGTTCTTC
>NA|NA|TRBV3-1/TRBV3-2|TRBJ2-1
CASSRERSSYNEQFF
TGTGCCAGCAGCCGCGAACGGAGCTCCTACAATGAGCAGTTCTTC
>NA|NA|TRBV27|TRBJ2-7
CASSLGGNRAISYEQYF
TGTGCCAGCAGTTTGGGCGGCAACAGGGCAATTTCCTACGAGCAGTACTTC
>NA|NA|TRBV7-6|TRBJ2-3
CASSLSRGPTDTQYF
TGTGCCAGCAGCCTTAGTAGGGGCCCCACAGATACGCAGTATTTT
>NA|NA|TRBV11-2|TRBJ1-3
CASSLGGNTIYF
TGTGCCAGCAGCTTAGGAGGGAACACCATATATTTT
>NA|many|TRBV5-1|TRBJ1-1
CASSLARVTRNTEAFF
TGCGCCAGCAGCTTGGCCAGGGTTACACGAAACACTGAAGCTTTCTTT
>TRBD1|NA|TRBV9|TRBJ2-2
CASSVKRTGDTGELFF
TGTGCCAGCAGCGTAAAGAGGACAGGGGACACCGGGGAGCTGTTTTTT
>NA|NA|TRBV6-5|TRBJ1-1
CASRASNTEAFF
TGTGCCAGCAGAGCCTCGAACACTGAAGCTTTCTTT
>TRBD1|NA|TRBV5-1|TRBJ1-6
CASSFLPGQRINSPLHF
TGCGCCAGCAGCTTCCTCCCGGGACAGAGGATTAATTCACCCCTCCACTTT
>TRBD2|NA|TRBV7-9|TRBJ2-2
CASSLVSGRTGELFF
TGTGCCAGCAGCTTAGTTAGCGGGAGGACCGGGGAGCTGTTTTTT
>NA|NA|TRBV27|TRBJ2-5
CASSFSAGDNTQYF
TGTGCCAGCAGTTTTAGTGCAGGGGATAACACCCAGTACTTC
>TRBD2|NA|TRBV5-4|TRBJ2-5
CASSSLAGDLEETQYF
TGTGCCAGCAGCTCCCTAGCGGGAGACCTAGAAGAGACCCAGTACTTC
>NA|once|TRBV18|TRBJ1-1
CASSPETDPEAFF
TGTGCCAGCTCACCAGAGACAGACCCCGAAGCTTTCTTT
>NA|NA|TRBV7-2|TRBJ1-5
CASSLGTNQPQHF
TGTGCCAGCAGCTTAGGGACAAATCAGCCCCAGCATTTT
>TRBD2|NA|TRBV6-5|TRBJ2-3
CASSLSGGGSDTQYF
TGTGCCAGCAGCCTTAGCGGGGGGGGGTCAGATACGCAGTATTTT
>NA|NA|TRBV7-9|TRBJ2-5
CASIGWQKETQYF
TGTGCCAGCATTGGCTGGCAGAAAGAGACCCAGTACTTC
>NA|NA|TRBV5-1|TRBJ1-4
CASSTGGKLFF
TGCGCCAGCAGCACCGGGGGGAAACTGTTTTTT
>NA|NA|TRBV2|TRBJ1-4
CASRATNEKLFF
TGTGCCAGCCGAGCAACTAATGAAAAACTGTTTTTT